The 31 T cell receptor beta chains below all came from one sample that was sequenced in a study of cytomegalovirus exposure and HLA in healthy donors (TCRdb year 2017). Libraries were built with the immunoSEQ multiplex PCR assay. For the multiplex PCR, a mixture combining 60 forward primers for TCR Vbeta segments and 13 reverse primers for TCR Jbeta segments was used. Sourced from immuneACCESS, this table was stored by TCRdb with only in-frame sequences that have V and J called. A share of the clones is absent; for the studies checked, an unresolved V gene accounts for under half, and the remainder has no known explanation. This sample comprises some 150,000 clones, approximately 76% of them detected only once. Over 1.1% of the sample comes from the top ten. The source material was PBMCs. Source of these receptors: a man between 60 and 70 years old in good health and CMV-seronegative.

V and J are TRBV2 and TRBJ2-5; D may be TRBD1 (6 bases). This CDR3 has 12 residues. Germline CDR1 and CDR2: SNHLY and FYNNEI. V lost 6 bases, J lost 4 bases, and 9 bases lay in between. The CDR3 sequence is CASSRGIETQYF. The CDR3 bases are TGTGCCAGCAGCAGGGGAATAGAGACCCAGTACTTC.

The V and J genes are TRBV6-5 and TRBJ1-5; 9 positions agree with TRBD1. V gave up 5 bases and J gave up 7 bases; unmatched junction bases: 6. CDR1 and CDR2 from the germline V gene are MNHEY and SVGAGI. The CDR3 consists of 14 residues. CDR3 nucleotide sequence: TGTGCCAGCAGTACAGGGGGCGAGGGACAGCCCCAGCATTTT. Its protein is CASSTGGEGQPQHF.

The V gene is TRBV19, the J gene TRBJ2-1, with D perhaps matching TRBD1 (6 bases). Between the trimmed V and J ends, which lost 6 bases and 7 bases, there was a span of 19 bases. CDR1 is LNHDA and CDR2 is SQIVND in the germline V gene (reference sequence). CDR3 length: 15 residues. CDR3 DNA sequence: TGTGCCAGTAGACAGGGACACCTGGATCGAAATGAGCAGTTCTTC. It translates to CASRQGHLDRNEQFF.

This sequence joins TRBV28 and TRBJ2-7; perhaps TRBD2 as D (5 bases). The CDR3 runs to 12 residues. V was shortened by 2 bases and J by 9 bases, with 11 bases between the two germline ends. Germline loops: CDR1 MDHEN, CDR2 SYDVKM. The DNA of the CDR3 is TGTGCCAGCAGTTTACTAGCTCCTGGGCAGTACTTC. Protein sequence: CASSLLAPGQYF.

The chain couples TRBV27 to TRBJ2-7; D uncertain. CDR1 and CDR2 from the germline V gene are MNHEY and SMNVEV (reference sequence). There are 11 residues in the CDR3. The ends were cut back, 5 bases at V and 3 bases at J, with 5 bases in the middle. The DNA of the CDR3 is TGTGCCAGCAGTGCGGTCTACGAGCAGTACTTC. This gives the protein CASSAVYEQYF.

This clone was found once. The rearrangement joins TRBV5-1 to TRBJ2-5, with D maybe TRBD2 (6 bases). The CDR3 runs 17 residues. V lost 4 bases and J lost 1, with 20 bases in between. The germline CDR1 and CDR2 sequences are SGHRS and YFSETQ. The CDR3 region is CASSPNRDFTFQETQYF. CDR3 nucleotide sequence: TGCGCCAGCAGCCCGAACCGGGACTTCACATTCCAAGAGACCCAGTACTTC.

There are a few counts of this clone. The gene calls are TRBV28 and TRBJ2-3; D is unresolved. Per germline, CDR1 MDHEN and CDR2 SYDVKM. V shed 3 bases and J shed 6 bases, with 10 bases lying between them. The CDR3 loop spans 13 amino acids. The CDR3 sequence is CASSFTARDTQYF. CDR3 coding DNA: TGTGCCAGCAGTTTCACAGCCCGGGATACGCAGTATTTT.

V and J are TRBV7-9 and TRBJ1-1; D is perhaps TRBD1 (5 bases). Germline CDR1 SEHNR, CDR2 FQNEAQ (reference sequence). Trimming removed 1 base from V and 5 bases from J, with 14 bases in between. The CDR3 is 15 amino acids. CDR3 coding DNA: TGTGCCAGCAGCTTAGGTCTAGGGGCGCATACTGAAGCTTTCTTT. Its translation: CASSLGLGAHTEAFF.

V is TRBV7-3 and J is TRBJ1-1, with TRBD1 identical over 8 bases. CDR3 length: 13 amino acids. CDR1 and CDR2 (germline): SGHTA, FQGTGA. V was clipped by 5 bases and J by 3 bases; unmatched bases: 2. In DNA, the CDR3 is TGTGCCAGCAGCCAGACAGGGGACACTGAAGCTTTCTTT. Protein product: CASSQTGDTEAFF.

This sequence joins TRBV28 and TRBJ2-5; no firm D call. With the DNA end fitting TRBJ2-7 better, the J assignment may be wrong. Germline V gives CDR1 MDHEN, CDR2 SYDVKM. The length of the CDR3 is 14 residues. CDR3 nucleotide sequence: TGTGCCAGCAGTCCGCAGCTTTCGAGGCACGAGCAGTACTTC. Its protein is CASSPQLSRHEQYF.

There are a few counts of this clone. The same CDR3 can be traced to other DNA sequences in this sample. The V and J genes are TRBV19 and TRBJ2-7; TRBD1 matches 7 bases. CDR1 and CDR2 (germline): LNHDA, SQIVND (reference sequence). CDR3 length equals 14 residues. V was pared by 3 bases and J by 2 bases, with 4 bases of the junction left unmatched. The CDR3, as DNA: TGTGCCAGTAGTATCCGGGACAGTCCCTACGAGCAGTACTTC. Translated: CASSIRDSPYEQYF. Full variable domain (remainder filled in from reference TRBV19 and TRBJ2-7): DGGITQSPKYLFRKEGQNVTLSCEQNLNHDAMYWYRQDPGQGLRLIYYSQIVNDFQKGDIAEGYSVSREKKESFPLTVTSAQKNPTAFYLCASSIRDSPYEQYFGPGTRLTVT.

The chain is built from TRBV9 and TRBJ1-6; 10 nucleotides agree with TRBD1. Unmatched junction bases numbered 3, after V lost 2 bases and J lost 4 bases. This CDR3 spans 16 amino acids. Germline V gene lookup returns CDR1 SGDLS and CDR2 YYNGEE. The CDR3 region has the DNA TGTGCCAGCAGCGTTGGGACAGGGGAATATAATTCACCCCTCCACTTT. Translation gives CASSVGTGEYNSPLHF.

In its sample, this clone was seen a few times. The chain joins TRBV7-2 to TRBJ2-3; perhaps TRBD2 as D (5 bases). V was pared by 1 base and J by 4 bases, with 9 bases between. The CDR3 extends over 14 amino acids. The germline gives CDR1 SGHTA, CDR2 FQGNSA. The CDR3: CASSLERESDTQYF. The CDR3 region has the DNA TGTGCCAGCAGCTTAGAAAGGGAGTCAGATACGCAGTATTTT.

The chain combines TRBV5-8 with TRBJ1-6; 10 bases fit TRBD1. In germline, CDR1 is SGHTS, CDR2 YDEGEE. V trimming: 0 bases; J trimming: 10 bases; junction bases outside the gene matches: 7. The CDR3 spans 16 residues. The CDR3 sequence is CASSLATDRGDSPLHF. CDR3 nucleotide sequence: TGTGCCAGCAGCTTGGCCACGGACAGGGGGGACTCACCCCTCCACTTT.

The chain carries TRBV19 and TRBJ1-1; 7 nucleotides agree with TRBD1. CDR1 LNHDA and CDR2 SQIVND come from the germline V gene (reference sequence). CDR3 size: 16 residues. The J segment lost 5 bases and the V segment lost 8 bases, leaving 17 bases of the junction unmatched. The CDR3 loop reads CASLRQGQAVWTEAFF. CDR3 nucleotides: TGTGCCAGTCTAAGACAGGGTCAAGCCGTGTGGACTGAAGCTTTCTTT.

The V call is TRBV4-3, the J call TRBJ2-5, with D uncertain. Germline assignment: CDR1 LGHNA and CDR2 YSLEER. The germline V and J ends were trimmed by 1 base and 3 bases, with 9 bases remaining between them. The CDR3 runs to 14 residues. The CDR3 loop reads CASSQGHGKETQYF. CDR3 nucleotide sequence: TGCGCCAGCAGCCAAGGACACGGAAAAGAGACCCAGTACTTC.

This chain uses TRBV7-2 with TRBJ2-1; 12 bases line up with TRBD1. The CDR3 has 14 residues. V trimming: 6 bases; J trimming: 6 bases; junction bases outside the gene matches: 3. Germline values: CDR1 SGHTA, CDR2 FQGNSA. This chain's CDR3 is CASRPGQGANEQFF. CDR3 nucleotides: TGTGCCAGCAGGCCGGGACAGGGGGCCAATGAGCAGTTCTTC.

The chain uses TRBV28 and TRBJ2-7; the D gene is possibly TRBD2 (6 bases). CDR3 length equals 13 residues. Per germline, CDR1 MDHEN and CDR2 SYDVKM. Trimming shortened V by 9 bases and J by 2 bases, and 14 bases separated the two germline ends. This chain's CDR3 is CASLSPGAYEQYF. CDR3 in DNA: TGTGCCAGTTTATCTCCGGGGGCCTACGAGCAGTACTTC.

The V gene is TRBV5-1, the J gene TRBJ2-5; 11 bases are shared with TRBD1. Trimming cost V 4 bases and J 9 bases; bases outside gene matches: 11. The V gene's germline CDR1 is SGHRS and CDR2 YFSETQ. The CDR3 has 15 residues. The CDR3 here is CASSLGQGAQTAQYF. For the CDR3, the DNA is TGCGCCAGCAGCCTCGGACAGGGGGCGCAAACGGCCCAGTACTTC.

The chain carries TRBV30 and TRBJ2-7, with TRBD1 matching 8 bases. V lost 7 bases, J lost 2 bases, and 19 bases stayed unmatched. The CDR3 spans 17 residues. CDR1 is GTSNPN and CDR2 is SVGIG in the germline V gene (reference sequence). The CDR3: CAFQSDREIMGTYEQYF. The CDR3 DNA is TGTGCCTTTCAATCGGACAGGGAGATAATGGGGACCTACGAGCAGTACTTC.

The chain links TRBV5-4 to TRBJ1-4; 8 bases agree with TRBD1. CDR1 is SGHNT, CDR2 YYREEE, per germline (reference sequence). With V trimmed by 3 bases and J by 7 bases, 8 bases remained unmatched. The CDR3 contains 15 residues. The CDR3 sequence is CASSWATGESEKLFF. DNA for the CDR3: TGTGCCAGCAGCTGGGCGACAGGGGAGAGTGAAAAACTGTTTTTT.

V is TRBV7-2 and J is TRBJ1-4; 10 bases map to TRBD1. The V gene's germline CDR1 is SGHTA and CDR2 FQGNSA. The CDR3 runs 17 residues. V shed 2 bases and J 4 bases; nucleotides not matched to a gene: 7. The CDR3 here is CASSLRGQGVRNEKLFF. The CDR3 DNA reads as TGTGCCAGCAGCTTAAGAGGACAGGGGGTGCGTAATGAAAAACTGTTTTTT.

CDR3 residues: CASRALRGSHNEQFF. In DNA, the CDR3 is TGTGCCAGCAGAGCGCTCAGGGGTAGTCACAATGAGCAGTTCTTC. The chain couples TRBV7-2 to TRBJ2-1; TRBD1 might be the D (6 bases). This CDR3 contains 15 residues. The V end lost 6 bases, the J end lost 5 bases, and 17 bases lay between the germline ends. The germline CDR1 and CDR2 sequences are SGHTA and FQGNSA.

The rearrangement uses TRBV27 and TRBJ2-5; TRBD1 matches 8 bases. The CDR3 spans 13 residues. Germline V gene sequence: CDR1 MNHEY, CDR2 SMNVEV (reference sequence). With 5 bases clipped from V and 5 bases from J, the junction kept 4 bases outside the gene matches. CDR3: CASSRTGYETQYF. CDR3 DNA: TGTGCCAGCAGTAGGACAGGGTACGAGACCCAGTACTTC.

This sequence joins TRBV2 and TRBJ2-5, with 9 positions matching TRBD2. Per germline, CDR1 SNHLY and CDR2 FYNNEI. This CDR3 comprises 15 residues. V was clipped by 4 bases and J by 5 bases; unmatched bases: 8. The CDR3 nucleotides read TGTGCCAGCAGTGGGGGTAGCGGGAGAGGGGAGACCCAGTACTTC. Protein sequence: CASSGGSGRGETQYF. The variable domain in full, with the rest retrieved from reference TRBV2 and TRBJ2-5, is EPEVTQTPSHQVTQMGQEVILRCVPISNHLYFYWYRQILGQKVEFLVSFYNNEISEKSEIFDDQFSVERPDGSNFTLKIRSTKLEDSAMYFCASSGGSGRGETQYFGPGTRLLVL.

This chain uses TRBV6-1 with TRBJ2-3; 8 bases match TRBD2. The J segment lost 5 bases and the V segment lost 0 bases, leaving 7 bases of the junction unmatched. This CDR3 is built from 16 residues. Germline CDR1 reads MNHNS; CDR2 reads SASEGT. CDR3 in DNA: TGTGCCAGCAGTGAAGCCGCGGGAGGCGGGGGAGATACGCAGTATTTT. As protein: CASSEAAGGGGDTQYF.

This rearrangement joins TRBV6-6 to TRBJ1-5; the D gene is possibly TRBD1 (5 bases). Trimming removed 6 bases from V and 1 base from J, with 13 bases in between. This CDR3 region has 15 residues. Germline assignment: CDR1 MNHNY and CDR2 SVGAGI (reference sequence). CDR3 sequence (DNA): TGTGCCAGCAGCCTAGCGGGACTCAGCAATCAGCCCCAGCATTTT. Protein: CASSLAGLSNQPQHF.

The chain combines TRBV6-1 with TRBJ2-5; 7 nucleotides match TRBD2. The J call is in doubt because the DNA end fits TRBJ2-7 better. The CDR3 is 15 residues long. Germline V gene data show CDR1 as MNHNS and CDR2 as SASEGT. CDR3 protein: CATTVGGTNSYEQYF. CDR3 bases: TGTGCCACCACCGTCGGGGGGACTAACTCCTACGAGCAGTACTTC.

The table lists this clone with a few counts. The rearrangement uses TRBV6-5 and TRBJ2-7, with D possibly matching TRBD1 (7 bases). V was cut by 5 bases and J by 7 bases, with 12 bases left in between. Per the germline V gene, CDR1 is MNHEY and CDR2 is SVGAGI. The CDR3 contains 12 residues. The CDR3 DNA reads TGTGCCAGCAGTCGCGGGACAGAAGAGCAGTACTTC. Its translation is CASSRGTEEQYF.

The chain joins TRBV29-1 to TRBJ2-3, with 14 bases aligning to TRBD2. With 7 bases clipped from V and 4 bases from J, the junction kept 4 bases outside the gene matches. Per the germline V gene, CDR1 is SQVTM and CDR2 is ANQGSEA. This CDR3 is 14 amino acids long. In DNA form, the CDR3 reads TGCAGCGCCGGGACTAGCGGGAGAGCAGATACGCAGTATTTT. Protein sequence: CSAGTSGRADTQYF.

V and J are TRBV5-5 and TRBJ2-1; 10 bases match TRBD2. J lost 3 bases, V lost 2 bases, and 5 bases had no gene match. Germline V gene lookup returns CDR1 SGHKS and CDR2 YYEKEE (reference sequence). The CDR3 has 16 amino acids. The CDR3 loop is CASSLSGLANYNEQFF. The CDR3 bases are TGTGCCAGCAGCTTATCGGGACTAGCGAACTACAATGAGCAGTTCTTC. Drawing the rest from reference TRBV5-5 and TRBJ2-1, the complete variable domain is DAGVTQSPTHLIKTRGQQVTLRCSPISGHKSVSWYQQVLGQGPQFIFQYYEKEERGRGNFPDRFSARQFPNYSSELNVNALLLGDSALYLCASSLSGLANYNEQFFGPGTRLTVL.